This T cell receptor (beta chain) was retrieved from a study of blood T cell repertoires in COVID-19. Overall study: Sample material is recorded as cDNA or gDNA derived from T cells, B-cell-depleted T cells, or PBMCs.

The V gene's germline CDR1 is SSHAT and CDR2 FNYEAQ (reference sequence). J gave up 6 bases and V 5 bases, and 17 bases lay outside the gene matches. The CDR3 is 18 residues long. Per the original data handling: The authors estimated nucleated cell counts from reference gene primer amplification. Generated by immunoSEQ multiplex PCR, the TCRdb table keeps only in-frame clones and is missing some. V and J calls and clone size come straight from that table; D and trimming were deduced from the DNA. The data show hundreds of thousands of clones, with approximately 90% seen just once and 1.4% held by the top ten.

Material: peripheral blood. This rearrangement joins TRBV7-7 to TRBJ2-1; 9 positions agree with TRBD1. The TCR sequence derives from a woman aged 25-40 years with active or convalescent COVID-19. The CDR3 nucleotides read TGTGCCAGCAGCCCATTAAGTCGCCGGGACAGGGATGTCAATGAGCAGTTCTTC. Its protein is CASSPLSRRDRDVNEQFF.